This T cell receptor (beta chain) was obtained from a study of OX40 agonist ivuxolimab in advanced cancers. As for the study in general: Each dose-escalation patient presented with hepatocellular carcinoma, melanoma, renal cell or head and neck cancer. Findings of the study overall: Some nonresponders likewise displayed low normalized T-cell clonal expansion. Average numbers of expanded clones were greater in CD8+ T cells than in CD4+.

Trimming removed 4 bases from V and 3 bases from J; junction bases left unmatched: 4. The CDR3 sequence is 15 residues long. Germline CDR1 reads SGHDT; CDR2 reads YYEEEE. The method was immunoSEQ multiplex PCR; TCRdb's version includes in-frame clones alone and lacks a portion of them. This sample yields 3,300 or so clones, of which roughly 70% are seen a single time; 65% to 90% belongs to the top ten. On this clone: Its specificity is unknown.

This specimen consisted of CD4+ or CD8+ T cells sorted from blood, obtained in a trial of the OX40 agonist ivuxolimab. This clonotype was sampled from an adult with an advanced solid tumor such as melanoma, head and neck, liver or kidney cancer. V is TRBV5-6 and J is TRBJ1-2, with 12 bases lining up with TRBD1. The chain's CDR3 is CASSPRDRGHYGYTF. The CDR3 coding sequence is TGTGCCAGCAGCCCCCGGGACAGGGGGCACTATGGCTACACCTTC.